The 6 T cell receptor beta chains reported below all come from one sample, sequenced in a study of tumor and adjacent non-tumor tissue in lung cancer. Three rounds of nested PCR, following a modified ARM-PCR protocol, produced the TCRbeta library. TCRdb re-derived calls from the multiplex PCR reads in MiXCR, one entry per CDR3 protein. This sample has approximately 90,000 distinct CDR3 sequences, with roughly 62% found just once. The template was RNA from unsorted bulk tissue. Material: lung tumor tissue. These TCRs come from a man in his 70s with non-small cell lung cancer.

Worth noting for this clonotype: The germline gene is not matched at one end of the junction; a read error may be the cause. The chain carries TRBV11-2 and TRBJ2-3, with 14 bases that match TRBD2. This CDR3 comprises 17 residues. Germline CDR1 and CDR2: SGHAT and FQNNGV. CDR3 coding DNA: TGTGCCAACAGCTCCCTCGGGACTAGCGGGAGCAGAGATATGCAGTATTTT. Residues: CANSSLGTSGSRDMQYF.

This clonotype was counted ten times or more. The chain links TRBV29-1 to TRBJ2-4; D is possibly TRBD2 (6 bases). The CDR3 is 16 amino acids. Between the trimmed V and J ends, which lost 6 bases and 0 bases, there was a span of 18 bases. Germline CDR1 and CDR2: SQVTM and ANQGSEA. Here the CDR3 reads CSVLGGPTLAKNIQYF. The CDR3 DNA reads as TGCAGCGTCCTCGGAGGGCCAACCCTAGCCAAAAACATTCAGTACTTC.

Comment on this clonotype: One end of the junction varies from germline; a read error may be responsible. The chain has TRBV29-1 and TRBJ1-2; D not certain. CDR3 length equals 13 residues. In germline, CDR1 is SQVTM, CDR2 ANQGSEA. The CDR3 region has the DNA TGCAGCGTTGATAGTCAGACTAAGTATGGCTACACCTTC. Translated, it gives CSVDSQTKYGYTF.

V gene TRBV11-3 combines with J gene TRBJ1-1; no definite D call. CDR3 length equals 16 residues. V lost 5 bases and J 0 bases, leaving 16 bases between the germline ends. CDR1 SGHNT and CDR2 YENEEA come from the germline V gene. CDR3 loop: CASSLSETKMNTEAFF. CDR3 sequence (DNA): TGTGCCAGCAGCCTCAGCGAGACAAAAATGAACACTGAAGCTTTCTTT.

A remark on this clonotype: A junction boundary mismatches the germline segment, possibly from a read error. The chain combines TRBV24-1 with TRBJ2-5, with D uncertain. This CDR3 contains 15 residues. Germline assignment: CDR1 KGHDR and CDR2 SFDVKD. The CDR3: CATSDAIGSQGTQYF. In DNA form, the CDR3 reads TGTGCCACCAGTGACGCTATTGGCAGCCAAGGGACCCAGTACTTC.

This clonotype turned up a few times. The chain couples TRBV18 to TRBJ2-7, with 8 bases identical to TRBD1. The CDR3 has 16 residues. The V gene end was trimmed by 5 bases and the J gene end by 4 bases; junction bases not matched to a gene: 13. Germline assignment: CDR1 KGHSH and CDR2 LQKENI. The CDR3 DNA sequence: TGTGCCAGCTCAACCCGGGACAGGAGCAACGGGTACGAGCAGTACTTC. Translation: CASSTRDRSNGYEQYF.